These 2 T cell receptor beta chains were all obtained from the same sample, sequenced in a study of T cell changes during pregnancy in multiple sclerosis. Here immunoSEQ multiplex PCR was the method, and the copy in TCRdb shows in-frame clones only, minus some. This table holds tens of thousands of clones, about 90% found once. The sequences come from peripheral blood, collected in the third trimester of pregnancy. These receptors all stem from a female donor in good health, enrolled as a control in a pregnancy study.

V is TRBV27 and J is TRBJ2-3; 8 nucleotides align to TRBD1. The germline V gene encodes CDR1 MNHEY and CDR2 SMNVEV (reference sequence). With V trimmed by 6 bases and J by 1 base, 6 bases remained unmatched. The CDR3 length is 15 residues. Written as DNA, the CDR3 is TGTGCCAGCAGCCGGCGGGACAGGCGCACAGATACGCAGTATTTT. Protein: CASSRRDRRTDTQYF.

The V gene is TRBV7-2, the J gene TRBJ1-2, with D perhaps matching TRBD1 (5 bases). Germline CDR1 SGHTA, CDR2 FQGNSA. V lost 3 bases, J lost 4 bases, and 21 bases lay in between. This CDR3 has 17 residues. The CDR3 is CASSFSAGGGVPYGYTF. DNA of the CDR3: TGTGCCAGCAGCTTTAGCGCTGGGGGGGGAGTCCCCTATGGCTACACCTTC.